Below, one T cell receptor (beta chain) is given with its context. These data belong to a study of blood T cell repertoires in COVID-19. The CDR3 has 15 amino acids. The germline V and J ends were trimmed by 1 base and 6 bases, with 15 bases remaining between them. CDR1 SGHTA and CDR2 FQGNSA come from the germline V gene. Original processing methods: It was from reference gene primer amplification that nucleated cell counts were estimated. The data were produced by immunoSEQ multiplex PCR, yet TCRdb's version contains in-frame clones alone and is incomplete. The V and J calls and the clone size are those of that table, but D and trimming were determined from the DNA. Of roughly 55,000 clones detected, more than 60% appear once; the ten largest clones hold roughly 9.7%.

The material sequenced was peripheral blood. The TCR was taken from a human donor in a cohort sampled during active COVID-19. The V and J genes are TRBV7-2 and TRBJ1-1; perhaps TRBD1 as D (5 bases). In nucleotides, the CDR3 is TGTGCCAGCAGCTTAGAGGGTCGGCAGGGTGCTGAAGCTTTCTTT. Translation: CASSLEGRQGAEAFF.